The 21 T cell receptor beta chains presented below share a single source sample, sequenced in a study of cytomegalovirus exposure and HLA in healthy donors. The PCR had 60 Vbeta and 13 Jbeta primers. Libraries were prepared by immunoSEQ multiplex PCR; TCRdb keeps only in-frame clonotypes and omits some of them. In the table there are some 170,000 clones, roughly 80% of which are singletons. The sample was PBMCs. Receptor source: a man aged 25-45 years in good health and CMV-seropositive.

The chain joins TRBV29-1 to TRBJ1-6; a possible D gene is TRBD1 (6 bases). The CDR3 sequence is 15 residues long. The V gene's germline CDR1 is SQVTM and CDR2 ANQGSEA. Deletions cut 6 bases from V and 5 bases from J, with 17 bases between. The CDR3 loop reads CSVSTGTFDNSPLHF. The CDR3 DNA reads as TGCAGCGTGTCCACAGGGACCTTTGATAATTCACCCCTCCACTTT.

The rearrangement links TRBV28 to TRBJ2-5, with 12 bases that match TRBD1. Germline trimming cut 7 bases from V and 5 bases from J; bases unmatched to any gene: 5. Germline V lookup: CDR1 MDHEN, CDR2 SYDVKM. The CDR3 is 14 amino acids. The DNA for the CDR3 is TGTGCCAGCAAGGGGACAGGGGGCGCTGAGACCCAGTACTTC. Translated, it gives CASKGTGGAETQYF.

V and J are TRBV6-1 and TRBJ1-2, with TRBD1 matching 8 bases. The CDR3 totals 13 residues. Germline CDR1 and CDR2: MNHNS and SASEGT. After removal of 6 bases from V and 1 base from J, the junction contained 1 base not matched to a gene. CDR3 DNA: TGTGCCAGCAGGGGACAGGTTAACTATGGCTACACCTTC. Protein sequence: CASRGQVNYGYTF.

The V call is TRBV5-1, the J call TRBJ2-7, with TRBD1 matching over 8 bases. This CDR3 has 17 amino acids. Germline V gives CDR1 SGHRS, CDR2 YFSETQ. Losses at the gene ends were 4 bases for V and 4 bases for J; bases not matched to a gene: 16. The CDR3 sequence: CASSQIWELRDRYEQYF. In nucleotides, the CDR3 is TGCGCCAGCAGCCAAATTTGGGAATTACGGGACAGGTACGAGCAGTACTTC. The variable domain in full, completed from reference TRBV5-1 and TRBJ2-7, reads KAGVTQTPRYLIKTRGQQVTLSCSPISGHRSVSWYQQTPGQGLQFLFEYFSETQRNKGNFPGRFSGRQFSNSRSEMNVSTLELGDSALYLCASSQIWELRDRYEQYFGPGTRLTVT.

The chain links TRBV27 to TRBJ1-6; D gene unclear. Trimming shortened V by 4 bases and J by 10 bases, and 8 bases separated the two germline ends. The CDR3 is 12 residues long. Germline V gene sequence: CDR1 MNHEY, CDR2 SMNVEV (reference sequence). The CDR3 DNA is TGTGCCAGCAGTTCCCCGGAGTCACCCCTCCACTTT. Amino acid sequence: CASSSPESPLHF.

This chain uses TRBV28 with TRBJ2-7; the match to TRBD1 covers 7 bases. CDR1 is MDHEN and CDR2 is SYDVKM in the germline V gene. Trimming at V came to 5 bases and at J to 3 bases, leaving 7 bases not matched to a gene. This CDR3 has 14 residues. CDR3 region: CASSTRQGFYEQYF. CDR3 in DNA: TGTGCCAGCAGTACCAGACAGGGCTTCTACGAGCAGTACTTC.

V and J are TRBV30 and TRBJ1-6; possible D gene TRBD1, 6 bases. The CDR3 consists of 13 residues. Germline V gene sequence: CDR1 GTSNPN, CDR2 SVGIG (reference sequence). V lost 7 bases and J 6 bases, leaving 13 bases between the germline ends. Here the CDR3 DNA reads TGTGCCTACACACAGGGTACTAATTCACCCCTCCACTTT. This codes for CAYTQGTNSPLHF.

About this clone itself: The identical CDR3 is also encoded by other nucleotide sequences in the sample. The chain uses TRBV18 and TRBJ2-5; 7 bases line up with TRBD1. Trimming cost V 4 bases and J 2 bases; bases outside gene matches: 1. There are 13 residues in the CDR3. CDR1 and CDR2 (germline): KGHSH, LQKENI. The CDR3 is CASSRDRQETQYF. The CDR3 nucleotides read TGTGCCAGCTCACGGGACAGACAAGAGACCCAGTACTTC.

This clone was seen a few times. The chain carries TRBV29-1 and TRBJ1-5; TRBD1 agrees at 10 bases. The CDR3 has 16 residues. Trimming cost V 4 bases and J 2 bases; bases outside gene matches: 8. Germline V CDR1 and CDR2: SQVTM, ANQGSEA. The DNA for the CDR3 is TGCAGCGTTGTAGGACAGGGGGAGTATGGCAATCAGCCCCAGCATTTT. This gives the protein CSVVGQGEYGNQPQHF.

This chain links TRBV19 with TRBJ1-1; D might be TRBD1 (5 bases). This CDR3 has 15 residues. The ends were cut back, 4 bases at V and 0 bases at J, with 12 bases in the middle. Germline V gene lookup returns CDR1 LNHDA and CDR2 SQIVND (reference sequence). DNA for the CDR3: TGTGCCAGTAGTACGCCAGGGCGTATGAACACTGAAGCTTTCTTT. It yields the protein CASSTPGRMNTEAFF.

For the CDR3, the DNA is TGTGCCAGCAGTTTAAGACAGTTTAACACCGGGGAGCTGTTTTTT. Protein product: CASSLRQFNTGELFF. This chain connects TRBV28 to TRBJ2-2, with D maybe TRBD1 (5 bases). CDR1 and CDR2 (germline): MDHEN, SYDVKM. Trimming removed 2 bases from V and 2 bases from J, with 9 bases in between. The CDR3 spans 15 residues.

This clone was seen once. This chain joins TRBV27 and TRBJ2-5; possible D gene TRBD1, 5 bases. V was pared by 5 bases and J by 2 bases, with 18 bases between. The germline CDR1 and CDR2 sequences are MNHEY and SMNVEV (reference sequence). The CDR3 loop spans 16 amino acids. Written as DNA, the CDR3 is TGTGCCAGCAGTGCAACCCGCAGGGTTGCTCAAGAGACCCAGTACTTC. Translating it yields CASSATRRVAQETQYF.

This clone came up a few times. The V gene is TRBV2, the J gene TRBJ1-6, with D possibly matching TRBD1 (6 bases). The CDR3 sequence is 16 residues long. Trimming cost V 7 bases and J 5 bases, with 18 bases left between them. CDR1 is SNHLY and CDR2 is FYNNEI in the germline V gene. DNA for the CDR3: TGTGCCAGCAAGGATCTCCGGACAGAACATAATTCACCCCTCCACTTT. It translates to CASKDLRTEHNSPLHF.

V and J are TRBV28 and TRBJ2-7; 7 bases match TRBD2. Trimming removed 3 bases from V and 4 bases from J; junction bases left unmatched: 6. CDR1 and CDR2 from the germline V gene are MDHEN and SYDVKM. This CDR3 comprises 14 residues. The CDR3: CASSFGGGPYEQYF. CDR3 coding DNA: TGTGCCAGCAGTTTTGGGGGGGGACCTTACGAGCAGTACTTC. The whole variable domain, filled in from reference TRBV28 and TRBJ2-7, reads DVKVTQSSRYLVKRTGEKVFLECVQDMDHENMFWYRQDPGLGLRLIYFSYDVKMKEKGDIPEGYSVSREKKERFSLILESASTNQTSMYLCASSFGGGPYEQYFGPGTRLTVT.

This clone turned up a few times. The chain combines TRBV10-3 with TRBJ1-6, with a possible D match to TRBD1 (5 bases). The CDR3 extends over 12 amino acids. Trimming pared 7 bases from V and 6 bases from J, leaving 7 bases between. Germline lookup yields CDR1 ENHRY and CDR2 SYGVKD. This CDR3 reads CAIMDINSPLHF. The DNA of the CDR3 is TGTGCCATCATGGACATTAATTCACCCCTCCACTTT.

The chain combines TRBV4-1 with TRBJ2-3, with 8 bases fitting TRBD2. This CDR3 spans 14 amino acids. The junction had 12 bases not matched to a gene; V was cut back by 10 bases and J by 6 bases. Germline values: CDR1 MGHRA, CDR2 YSYEKL. The CDR3 sequence: CATGGIQSYDTQYF. CDR3 sequence (DNA): TGCGCCACGGGGGGGATTCAGTCATACGATACGCAGTATTTT.

This clone is a singleton in its sample. This chain connects TRBV28 to TRBJ1-2, with 8 bases fitting TRBD1. Trimming removed 5 bases from V and 6 bases from J; junction bases left unmatched: 5. Germline V gene lookup returns CDR1 MDHEN and CDR2 SYDVKM. The CDR3 has 13 residues. The CDR3 reads CASSPGQGDGYTF. As DNA, the CDR3 is TGTGCCAGCAGTCCCGGACAGGGAGATGGCTACACCTTC.

V is TRBV9 and J is TRBJ2-5; TRBD1 aligns across 7 bases. There are 15 residues in the CDR3. From germline, CDR1 is SGDLS and CDR2 YYNGEE. V gave up 0 bases and J gave up 1 base; unmatched junction bases: 3. CDR3 coding DNA: TGTGCCAGCAGCGTAGGGACAGGCAGCCAAGAGACCCAGTACTTC. It is translated as CASSVGTGSQETQYF.

In this sample, this clone turned up once. The chain uses TRBV5-4 and TRBJ1-3, with TRBD1 matching over 8 bases. Germline CDR1 reads SGHNT; CDR2 reads YYREEE (reference sequence). The trim removed 4 bases at V and 4 bases at J, leaving 10 bases unmatched. This CDR3 is built from 16 residues. The CDR3 reads CASSIDRGGSGNTIYF. DNA for the CDR3: TGTGCCAGCAGCATTGACAGGGGAGGTTCCGGAAACACCATATATTTT. Filled out from reference TRBV5-4 and TRBJ1-3, the complete variable domain reads ETGVTQSPTHLIKTRGQQVTLRCSSQSGHNTVSWYQQALGQGPQFIFQYYREEENGRGNFPPRFSGLQFPNYSSELNVNALELDDSALYLCASSIDRGGSGNTIYFGEGSWLTVV.

The rearrangement joins TRBV4-3 to TRBJ2-1; 16 bases are a match to TRBD2. Germline lookup yields CDR1 LGHNA and CDR2 YSLEER. The CDR3 is 19 residues long. The V gene end was trimmed by 1 base and the J gene end by 0 bases; junction bases not matched to a gene: 3. The CDR3 sequence: CASSQGGTSGGDSYNEQFF. DNA of the CDR3: TGCGCCAGCAGCCAAGGAGGGACTAGCGGGGGGGACTCCTACAATGAGCAGTTCTTC.

The CDR3 DNA reads as TGTGCCAGCAGCGAATACAGGGCGCCCCTACGGGAGACCCAGTACTTC. Protein sequence: CASSEYRAPLRETQYF. V and J are TRBV7-2 and TRBJ2-5; D may be TRBD1 (6 bases). Germline values: CDR1 SGHTA, CDR2 FQGNSA. The CDR3 has 16 residues. Trimming left V 5 bases short and J 5 bases short, with 21 bases between.